Each of the 18 T cell receptor beta chains below was sequenced from the same sample in a study of neurological immune-mediated disorders. MiXCR was run by TCRdb on the 5' RACE reads, yielding one entry per CDR3 protein. Of 75,000 to 95,000 distinct CDR3 sequences in the sample, roughly 15% were seen once. Material for sequencing was PBMCs. The receptors come from a woman between 35 and 50 years old in good health.

The chain employs TRBV30 and TRBJ1-5; D might be TRBD1 (6 bases). V gave up 3 bases and J gave up 7 bases, with 19 bases separating them. The CDR3 loop spans 15 amino acids. Germline loops: CDR1 GTSNPN, CDR2 SVGIG (reference sequence). The CDR3 sequence: CAWRNYGGAGQPQHF. Here the CDR3 DNA reads TGTGCCTGGAGGAATTACGGGGGGGCTGGGCAGCCCCAGCATTTT.

The chain links TRBV7-3 to TRBJ2-1; D might be TRBD1 or TRBD2, each matching 6 bases. The CDR3 is 17 residues long. The germline V gene has CDR1 SGHTA and CDR2 FQGTGA. Deletions cut 4 bases from V and 4 bases from J, with 20 bases between. CDR3 loop: CASSSNRGGGTYNEQFF. DNA of the CDR3: TGTGCCAGCAGCTCCAATCGGGGCGGAGGGACATACAATGAGCAGTTCTTC. Drawing the rest from reference TRBV7-3 and TRBJ2-1, the complete variable domain is GAGVSQTPSNKVTEKGKYVELRCDPISGHTALYWYRQSLGQGPEFLIYFQGTGAADDSGLPNDRFFAVRPEGSVSTLKIQRTERGDSAVYLCASSSNRGGGTYNEQFFGPGTRLTVL.

This clonotype turned up a few times. The rearrangement uses TRBV20-1 and TRBJ1-5; no clear D gene. This CDR3 is built from 14 residues. CDR1 is DFQATT, CDR2 SNEGSKA, per germline (reference sequence). V lost 6 bases, J lost 9 bases, and 21 bases lay in between. CDR3 in amino acids: CSASGRLHSRPQHF. CDR3 DNA sequence: TGCAGTGCCTCCGGGAGGTTGCACTCGAGGCCCCAGCATTTT.

This clonotype has at least ten counts. This sequence joins TRBV5-1 and TRBJ2-7; tentative D call: TRBD1 (6 bases). The CDR3 covers 12 residues. The V end lost 5 bases, the J end lost 4 bases, and 10 bases lay between the germline ends. Germline CDR1 and CDR2: SGHRS and YFSETQ. The CDR3 protein is CASSGRGYEQYF. The CDR3 DNA sequence: TGCGCCAGCAGTGGCAGGGGATACGAGCAGTACTTC.

The table lists this clonotype with many counts. The CDR3 DNA is TGCGCCAGCAGCCAAGAGGTTCTAGGACGTCAGGGAGTAGAAGATACGCAGTATTTT. This encodes CASSQEVLGRQGVEDTQYF. The chain combines TRBV4-3 with TRBJ2-3; the D gene could be TRBD1 or TRBD2 (5 bases each). This CDR3 spans 19 amino acids. The ends were cut back, 0 bases at V and 5 bases at J, with 24 bases in the middle. CDR1 and CDR2 (germline): LGHNA, YSLEER.

This clonotype was seen at least ten times. J is TRBJ2-3 and V is TRBV5-6, with D uncertain. Germline assignment: CDR1 SGHDT and CDR2 YYEEEE. The CDR3 totals 12 residues. V was shortened by 3 bases and J by 6 bases, with 8 bases between the two germline ends. CDR3 sequence (DNA): TGTGCCAGCAGCTGGACGATGGATACGCAGTATTTT. Translating it yields CASSWTMDTQYF.

This chain uses TRBV9 with TRBJ2-2, with 7 positions matching TRBD2. CDR1 SGDLS and CDR2 YYNGEE come from the germline V gene. V was pared by 4 bases and J by 5 bases, with 8 bases of the junction left unmatched. The CDR3 covers 15 residues. This CDR3 reads CASSPNNGGTGELFF. CDR3 DNA sequence: TGTGCCAGCAGCCCGAATAACGGGGGGACCGGGGAGCTGTTTTTT.

This clonotype showed up many times. The V call is TRBV7-2, the J call TRBJ1-1; unclear D gene. The ends were cut back, 1 base at V and 1 base at J, with 7 bases in the middle. Per the germline V gene, CDR1 is SGHTA and CDR2 is FQGNSA. The CDR3 runs to 14 residues. CDR3 residues: CASSLDTRNTEAFF. The CDR3 coding sequence is TGTGCCAGCAGCTTAGACACTAGGAACACTGAAGCTTTCTTT. Filled out from reference TRBV7-2 and TRBJ1-1, the complete variable domain reads GAGVSQSPSNKVTEKGKDVELRCDPISGHTALYWYRQSLGQGLEFLIYFQGNSAPDKSGLPSDRFSAERTGGSVSTLTIQRTQQEDSAVYLCASSLDTRNTEAFFGQGTRLTVV.

Many counts were recorded for this clonotype. The chain combines TRBV5-1 with TRBJ1-1; 9 bases agree with TRBD1. The CDR3 sequence is 15 residues long. V was pared by 4 bases and J by 4 bases, with 8 bases of the junction left unmatched. In germline, CDR1 is SGHRS, CDR2 YFSETQ. This chain's CDR3 is CASSPEDRGATEAFF. CDR3 nucleotides: TGCGCCAGCAGCCCGGAAGACAGGGGGGCCACTGAAGCTTTCTTT.

This clonotype is deemed medium-sized (0.01 to 0.1%). The chain carries TRBV4-3 and TRBJ2-3; TRBD2 might be the D (5 bases). V gave up 1 base and J gave up 1 base, with 9 bases separating them. This CDR3 has 15 residues. Germline values: CDR1 LGHNA, CDR2 YSLEER. In DNA, the CDR3 is TGCGCCAGCAGCCAAGTCCCGGACTGCACAGATACGCAGTATTTT. Translated: CASSQVPDCTDTQYF.

This clonotype was picked up many times. This chain links TRBV5-1 with TRBJ2-3, with D tentatively TRBD1 or TRBD2 (6 bases each). Trimming cost V 0 bases and J 1 base, with 9 bases left between them. Germline V gene data show CDR1 as SGHRS and CDR2 as YFSETQ. The CDR3 sequence is 15 residues long. CDR3 sequence reads: CASSLGGARTDTQYF. The CDR3 region has the DNA TGCGCCAGCAGCTTGGGGGGGGCCCGCACAGATACGCAGTATTTT.

In this sample, this clonotype turned up many times. J is TRBJ2-7 and V is TRBV7-2; a weak D match, TRBD2 (5 bases). The length of the CDR3 is 13 residues. From germline, CDR1 is SGHTA and CDR2 FQGNSA. The germline V and J ends were trimmed by 2 bases and 5 bases, with 10 bases remaining between them. The CDR3 here is CASSLRGGNEQYF. The CDR3 DNA follows: TGTGCCAGCAGCTTACGGGGTGGGAACGAGCAGTACTTC.

Concerning this clonotype: A read error may produce the germline difference seen at one junction end. The CDR3 protein is CASSSGLYTGELFF. In DNA, the CDR3 is TGTGCTAGCAGCTCGGGACTCTACACCGGGGAGCTGTTTTTT. The chain uses TRBV7-7 and TRBJ2-2; TRBD2 might be the D (6 bases). From germline, CDR1 is SSHAT and CDR2 FNYEAQ (reference sequence). The CDR3 sequence is 14 residues long.

The V gene is TRBV19, the J gene TRBJ2-1; TRBD2 agrees at 10 bases. CDR1 is LNHDA and CDR2 is SQIVND in the germline V gene (reference sequence). V was pared by 7 bases and J by 0 bases, with 12 bases of the junction left unmatched. The CDR3 is made up of 18 amino acids. The CDR3 nucleotides read TGTGCCAGTACAAGGAGGCTAGCGGGGGCCGTCTCCTACAATGAGCAGTTCTTC. This sequence encodes CASTRRLAGAVSYNEQFF.

In this sample, this clonotype turned up many times. V gene TRBV3-1 combines with J gene TRBJ1-1; weak D call: TRBD1 (5 bases). CDR1 and CDR2 from the germline V gene are LGHDT and YNNKEL (reference sequence). Trimming left V 1 base short and J 4 bases short, with 10 bases between. This CDR3 region has 14 residues. CDR3 amino acids: CASSQGAGGTEAFF. CDR3 nucleotide sequence: TGTGCCAGCAGCCAAGGAGCCGGGGGCACTGAAGCTTTCTTT.

This chain uses TRBV5-1 with TRBJ1-1; 7 bases are shared with TRBD1. The CDR3 has 14 amino acids. Germline trimming cut 3 bases from V and 4 bases from J; bases unmatched to any gene: 6. Germline loops: CDR1 SGHRS, CDR2 YFSETQ. The CDR3 bases are TGCGCCAGCAGCTGGAACAGGGGAGTCACTGAAGCTTTCTTT. Translation gives CASSWNRGVTEAFF.

This clonotype was seen repeatedly, ten times or more. J is TRBJ1-2 and V is TRBV3-1; D may be TRBD1 (5 bases). The V gene lost 4 bases and the J gene lost 8 bases, with 20 bases spanning the gap. The CDR3 spans 15 residues. Germline values: CDR1 LGHDT, CDR2 YNNKEL (reference sequence). The CDR3 here is CASSPVFGRGEGYTF. The DNA for the CDR3 is TGTGCCAGCAGCCCAGTTTTCGGCCGGGGCGAAGGCTACACCTTC.

This clonotype was counted many times. An end of the junction differs from the germline gene, which may be a read error. The chain links TRBV5-1 to TRBJ2-3, with 10 bases that match TRBD1. Per germline, CDR1 SGHRS and CDR2 YFSETQ. The CDR3 covers 14 residues. The DNA for the CDR3 is TGCGCCAGCAGCTTGTCGTCAGGACAGGGGGTATTGAATTTT. This translates into CASSLSSGQGVLNF.